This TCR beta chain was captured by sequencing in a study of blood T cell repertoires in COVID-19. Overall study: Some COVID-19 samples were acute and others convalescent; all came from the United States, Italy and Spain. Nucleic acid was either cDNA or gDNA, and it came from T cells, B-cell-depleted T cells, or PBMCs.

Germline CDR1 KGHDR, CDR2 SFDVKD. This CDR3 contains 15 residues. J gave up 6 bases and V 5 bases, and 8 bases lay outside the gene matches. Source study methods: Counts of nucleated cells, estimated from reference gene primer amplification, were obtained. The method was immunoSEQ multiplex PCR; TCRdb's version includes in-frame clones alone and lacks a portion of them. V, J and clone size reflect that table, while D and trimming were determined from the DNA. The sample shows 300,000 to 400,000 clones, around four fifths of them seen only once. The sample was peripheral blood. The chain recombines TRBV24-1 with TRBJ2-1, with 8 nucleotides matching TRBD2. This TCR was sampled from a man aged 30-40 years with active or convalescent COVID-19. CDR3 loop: CATSAPAGASNEQFF. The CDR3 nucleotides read TGTGCCACCAGTGCACCAGCGGGGGCCTCCAATGAGCAGTTCTTC.